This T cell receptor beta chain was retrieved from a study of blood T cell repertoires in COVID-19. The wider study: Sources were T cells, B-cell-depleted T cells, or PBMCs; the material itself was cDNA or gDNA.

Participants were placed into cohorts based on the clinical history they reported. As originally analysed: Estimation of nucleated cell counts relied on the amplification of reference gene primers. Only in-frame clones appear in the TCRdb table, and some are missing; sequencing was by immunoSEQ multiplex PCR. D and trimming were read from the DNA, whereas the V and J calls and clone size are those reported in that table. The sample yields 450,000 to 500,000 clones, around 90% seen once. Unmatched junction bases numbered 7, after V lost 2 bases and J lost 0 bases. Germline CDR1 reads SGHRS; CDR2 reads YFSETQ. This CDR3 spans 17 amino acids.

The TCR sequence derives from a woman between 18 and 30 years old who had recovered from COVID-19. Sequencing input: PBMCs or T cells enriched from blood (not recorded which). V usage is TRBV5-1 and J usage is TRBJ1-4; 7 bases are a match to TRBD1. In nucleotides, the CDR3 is TGCGCCAGCAGCTTCCGCGGGACAGAAGCAACTAATGAAAAACTGTTTTTT. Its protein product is CASSFRGTEATNEKLFF.